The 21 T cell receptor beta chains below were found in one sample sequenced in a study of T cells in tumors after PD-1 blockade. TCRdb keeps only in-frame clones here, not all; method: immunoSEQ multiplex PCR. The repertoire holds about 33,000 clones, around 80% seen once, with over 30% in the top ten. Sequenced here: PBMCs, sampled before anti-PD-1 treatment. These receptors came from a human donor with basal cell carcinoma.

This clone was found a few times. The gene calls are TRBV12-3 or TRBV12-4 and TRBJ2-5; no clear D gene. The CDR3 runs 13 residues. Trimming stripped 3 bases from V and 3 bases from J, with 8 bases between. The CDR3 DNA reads TGTGCCAGCAGTTTTGGGCAGAAAGAGACCCAGTACTTC. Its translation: CASSFGQKETQYF.

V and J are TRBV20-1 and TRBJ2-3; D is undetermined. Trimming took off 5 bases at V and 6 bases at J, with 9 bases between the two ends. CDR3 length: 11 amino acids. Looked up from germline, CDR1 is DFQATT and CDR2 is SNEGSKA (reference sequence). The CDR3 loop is CSAPLGDTQYF. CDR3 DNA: TGCAGTGCTCCCCTAGGGGATACGCAGTATTTT.

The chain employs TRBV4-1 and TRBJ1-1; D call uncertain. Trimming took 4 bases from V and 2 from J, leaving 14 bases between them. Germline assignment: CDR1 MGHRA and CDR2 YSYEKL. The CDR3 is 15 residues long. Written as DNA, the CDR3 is TGCGCCAGCAGCCTCCGGTGGCAGGAAAACACTGAAGCTTTCTTT. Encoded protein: CASSLRWQENTEAFF.

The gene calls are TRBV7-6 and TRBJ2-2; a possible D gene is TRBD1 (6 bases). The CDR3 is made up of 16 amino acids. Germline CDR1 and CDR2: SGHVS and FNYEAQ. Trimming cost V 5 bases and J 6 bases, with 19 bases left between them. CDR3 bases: TGTGCCAGCAGCCCCAGGGGCGAAACTATATCCGGGGAGCTGTTTTTT. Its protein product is CASSPRGETISGELFF. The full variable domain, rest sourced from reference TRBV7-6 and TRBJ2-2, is GAGVSQSPRYKVTKRGQDVALRCDPISGHVSLYWYRQALGQGPEFLTYFNYEAQQDKSGLPNDRFSAERPEGSISTLTIQRTEQRDSAMYRCASSPRGETISGELFFGEGSRLTVL.

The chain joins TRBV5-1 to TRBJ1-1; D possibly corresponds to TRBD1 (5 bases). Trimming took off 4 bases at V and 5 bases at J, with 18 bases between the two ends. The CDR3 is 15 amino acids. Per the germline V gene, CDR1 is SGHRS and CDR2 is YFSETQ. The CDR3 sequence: CASSPMDGEGTEAFF. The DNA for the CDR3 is TGCGCCAGCAGCCCCATGGACGGTGAGGGGACTGAAGCTTTCTTT.

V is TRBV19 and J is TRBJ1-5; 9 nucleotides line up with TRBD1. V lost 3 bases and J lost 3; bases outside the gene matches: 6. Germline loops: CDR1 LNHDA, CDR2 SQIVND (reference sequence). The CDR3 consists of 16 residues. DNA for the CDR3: TGTGCCAGTAGTATTGAACAGGGGGCGGCCAATCAGCCCCAGCATTTT. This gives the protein CASSIEQGAANQPQHF.

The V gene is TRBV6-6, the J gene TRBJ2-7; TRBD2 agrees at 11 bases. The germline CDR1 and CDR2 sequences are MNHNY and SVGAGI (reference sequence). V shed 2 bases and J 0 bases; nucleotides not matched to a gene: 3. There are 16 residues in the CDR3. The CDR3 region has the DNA TGTGCCAGCAGTTACGGACTAGCGGGCGTCTCCTACGAGCAGTACTTC. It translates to CASSYGLAGVSYEQYF.

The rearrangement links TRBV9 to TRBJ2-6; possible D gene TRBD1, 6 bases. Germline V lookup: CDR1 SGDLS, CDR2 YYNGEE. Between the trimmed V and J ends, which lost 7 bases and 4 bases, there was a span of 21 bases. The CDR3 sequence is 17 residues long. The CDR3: CASLNGAGVSGANVLTF. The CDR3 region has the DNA TGTGCCAGCCTAAACGGGGCAGGGGTATCCGGGGCCAACGTCCTGACTTTC.

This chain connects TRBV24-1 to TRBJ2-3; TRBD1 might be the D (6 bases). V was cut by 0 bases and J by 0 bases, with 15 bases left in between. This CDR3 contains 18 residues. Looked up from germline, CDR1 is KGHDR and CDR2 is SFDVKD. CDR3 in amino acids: CATSDLRQATSSTDTQYF. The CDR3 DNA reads TGTGCCACCAGTGATTTGCGACAGGCAACTTCTAGCACAGATACGCAGTATTTT.

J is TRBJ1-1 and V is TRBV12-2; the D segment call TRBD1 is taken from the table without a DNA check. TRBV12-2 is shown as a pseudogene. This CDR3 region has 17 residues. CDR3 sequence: CASRFGGTGQLNTEAFF. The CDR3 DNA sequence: TGTGCAAGTCGCTTCGGTGGGACAGGACAGTTGAACACTGAAGCTTTCTTT.

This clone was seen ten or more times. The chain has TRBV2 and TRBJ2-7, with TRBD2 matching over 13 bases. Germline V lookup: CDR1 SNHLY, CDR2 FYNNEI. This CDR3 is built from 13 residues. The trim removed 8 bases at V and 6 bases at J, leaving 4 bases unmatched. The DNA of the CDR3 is TGTGCCAGCTCTGGACTAGCGGGAGCCGAGCAGTACTTC. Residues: CASSGLAGAEQYF.

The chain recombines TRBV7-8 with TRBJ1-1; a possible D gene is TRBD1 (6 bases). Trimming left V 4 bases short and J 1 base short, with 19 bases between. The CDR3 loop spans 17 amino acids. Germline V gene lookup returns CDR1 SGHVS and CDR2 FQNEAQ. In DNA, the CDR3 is TGTGCCAGCAGCTCTCTAGGTGGGGGCCCAGAGAACACTGAAGCTTTCTTT. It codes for CASSSLGGGPENTEAFF.

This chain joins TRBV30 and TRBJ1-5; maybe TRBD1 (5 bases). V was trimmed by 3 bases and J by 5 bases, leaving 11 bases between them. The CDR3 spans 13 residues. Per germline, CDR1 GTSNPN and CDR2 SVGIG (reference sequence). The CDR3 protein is CAWSPRGDQPQHF. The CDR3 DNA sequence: TGTGCCTGGAGCCCCCGGGGGGATCAGCCCCAGCATTTT.

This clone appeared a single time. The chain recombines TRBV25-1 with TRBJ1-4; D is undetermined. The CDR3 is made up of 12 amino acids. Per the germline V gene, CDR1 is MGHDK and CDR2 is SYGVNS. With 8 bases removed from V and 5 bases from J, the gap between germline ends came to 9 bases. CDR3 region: CASRRRNEKLFF. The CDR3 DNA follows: TGTGCCAGCCGACGGAGGAATGAAAAACTGTTTTTT. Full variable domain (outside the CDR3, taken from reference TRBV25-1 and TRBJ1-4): EADIYQTPRYLVIGTGKKITLECSQTMGHDKMYWYQQDPGMELHLIHYSYGVNSTEKGDLSSESTVSRIRTEHFPLTLESARPSHTSQYLCASRRRNEKLFFGSGTQLSVL.

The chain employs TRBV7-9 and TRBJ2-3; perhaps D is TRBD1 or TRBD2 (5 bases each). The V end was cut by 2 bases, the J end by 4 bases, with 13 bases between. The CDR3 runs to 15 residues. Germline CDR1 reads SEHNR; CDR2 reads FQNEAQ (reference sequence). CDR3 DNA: TGTGCCAGCAGCTTAAGGGACCATTATTCAGATACGCAGTATTTT. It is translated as CASSLRDHYSDTQYF.

As DNA, the CDR3 is TGTGCCAGCAGCCCCGACTGGGGGTCAGATACGCAGTATTTT. It translates to CASSPDWGSDTQYF. The chain couples TRBV14 to TRBJ2-3; D possibly matches TRBD1 or TRBD2 (5 bases each). The germline gives CDR1 SGHDN, CDR2 FVKESK. This CDR3 is 14 amino acids long. V was shortened by 4 bases and J by 4 bases, with 12 bases between the two germline ends.

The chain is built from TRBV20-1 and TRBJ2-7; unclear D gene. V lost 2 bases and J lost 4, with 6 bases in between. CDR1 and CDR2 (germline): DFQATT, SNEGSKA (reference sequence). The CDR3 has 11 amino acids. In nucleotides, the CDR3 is TGCAGTGCTAGAACCCGTTACGAGCAGTACTTC. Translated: CSARTRYEQYF.

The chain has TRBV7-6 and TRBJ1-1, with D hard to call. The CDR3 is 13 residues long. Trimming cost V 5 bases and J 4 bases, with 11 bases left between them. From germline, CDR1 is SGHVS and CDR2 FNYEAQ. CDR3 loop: CASSPDHVTEAFF. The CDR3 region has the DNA TGTGCCAGCAGCCCAGACCACGTCACTGAAGCTTTCTTT.

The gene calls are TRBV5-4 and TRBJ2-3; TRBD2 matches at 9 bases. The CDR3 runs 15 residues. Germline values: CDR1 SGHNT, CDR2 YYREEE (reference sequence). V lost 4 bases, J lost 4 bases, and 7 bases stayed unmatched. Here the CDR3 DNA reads TGTGCCAGCAGCGTCGATAGCGGGAGCTCAGATACGCAGTATTTT. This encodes CASSVDSGSSDTQYF.

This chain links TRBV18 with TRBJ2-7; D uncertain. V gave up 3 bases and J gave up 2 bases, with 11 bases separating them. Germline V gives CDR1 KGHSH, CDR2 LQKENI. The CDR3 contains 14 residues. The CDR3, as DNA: TGTGCCAGCTCACCGGTCGGGCAAGCCTACGAGCAGTACTTC. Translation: CASSPVGQAYEQYF.

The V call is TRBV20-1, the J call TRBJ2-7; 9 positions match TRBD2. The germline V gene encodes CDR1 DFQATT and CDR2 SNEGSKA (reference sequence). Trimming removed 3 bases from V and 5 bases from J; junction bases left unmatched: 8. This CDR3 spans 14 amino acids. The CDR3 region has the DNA TGCAGTGCTAGTAAAGGACTAGCGTTCCACGAGCAGTACTTC. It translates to CSASKGLAFHEQYF.